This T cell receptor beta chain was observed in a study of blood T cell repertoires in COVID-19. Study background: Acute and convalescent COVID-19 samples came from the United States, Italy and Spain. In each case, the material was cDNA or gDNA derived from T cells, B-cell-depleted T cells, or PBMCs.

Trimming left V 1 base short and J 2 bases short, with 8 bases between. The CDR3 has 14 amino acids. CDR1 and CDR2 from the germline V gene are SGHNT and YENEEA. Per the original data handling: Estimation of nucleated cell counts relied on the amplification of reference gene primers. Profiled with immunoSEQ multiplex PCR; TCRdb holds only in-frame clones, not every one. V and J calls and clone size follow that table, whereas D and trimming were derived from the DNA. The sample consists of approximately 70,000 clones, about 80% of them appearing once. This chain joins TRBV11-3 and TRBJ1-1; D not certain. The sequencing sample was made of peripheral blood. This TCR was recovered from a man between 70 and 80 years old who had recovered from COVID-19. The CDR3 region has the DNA TGTGCCAGCAGCTTAGTTCGACTCAACACTGAAGCTTTCTTT. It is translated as CASSLVRLNTEAFF. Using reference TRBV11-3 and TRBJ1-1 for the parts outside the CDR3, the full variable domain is EAGVVQSPRYKIIEKKQPVAFWCNPISGHNTLYWYLQNLGQGPELLIRYENEEAVDDSQLPKDRFSAERLKGVDSTLKIQPAELGDSAVYLCASSLVRLNTEAFFGQGTRLTVV.